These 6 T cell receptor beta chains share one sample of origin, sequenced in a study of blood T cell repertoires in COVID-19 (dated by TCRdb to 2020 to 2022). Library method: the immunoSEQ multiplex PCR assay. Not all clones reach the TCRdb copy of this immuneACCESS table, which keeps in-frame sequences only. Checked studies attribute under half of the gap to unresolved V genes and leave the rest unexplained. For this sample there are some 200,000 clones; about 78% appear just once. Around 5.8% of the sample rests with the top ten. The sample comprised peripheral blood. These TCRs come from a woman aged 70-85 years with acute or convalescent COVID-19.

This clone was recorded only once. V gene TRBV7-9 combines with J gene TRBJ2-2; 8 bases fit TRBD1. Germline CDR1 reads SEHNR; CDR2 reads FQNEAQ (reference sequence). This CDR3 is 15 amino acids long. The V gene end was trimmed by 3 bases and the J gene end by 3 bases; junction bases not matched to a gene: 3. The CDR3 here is CASSFGTGYTGELFF. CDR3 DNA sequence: TGTGCCAGCAGCTTCGGGACAGGATACACCGGGGAGCTGTTTTTT.

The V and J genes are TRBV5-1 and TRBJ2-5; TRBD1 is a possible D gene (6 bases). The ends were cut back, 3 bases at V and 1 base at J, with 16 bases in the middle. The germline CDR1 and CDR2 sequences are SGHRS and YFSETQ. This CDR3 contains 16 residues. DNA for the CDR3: TGCGCCAGCAGCTGGACAGTAAGTGGAAGCCAAGAGACCCAGTACTTC. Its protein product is CASSWTVSGSQETQYF.

The CDR3 coding sequence is TGTGCCAGCAGCCGGGATCTCGGAGGCAATCAGCCCCAGCATTTT. Its translation: CASSRDLGGNQPQHF. The rearrangement links TRBV28 to TRBJ1-5; D is ambiguous. Trimming left V 6 bases short and J 2 bases short, with 14 bases between. Looked up from germline, CDR1 is MDHEN and CDR2 is SYDVKM. The CDR3 extends over 15 amino acids.

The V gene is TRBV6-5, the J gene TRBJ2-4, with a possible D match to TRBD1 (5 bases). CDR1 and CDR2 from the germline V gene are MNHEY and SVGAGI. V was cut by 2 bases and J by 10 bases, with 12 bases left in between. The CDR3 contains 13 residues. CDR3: CASSYGRVGIQYF. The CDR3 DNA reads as TGTGCCAGCAGTTACGGCAGGGTGGGGATTCAGTACTTC.

The CDR3 here is CAWSSGGEQYF. For the CDR3, the DNA is TGTGCCTGGAGTAGCGGGGGCGAGCAGTACTTC. The rearrangement uses TRBV30 and TRBJ2-7; 8 bases line up with TRBD2. The length of the CDR3 is 11 residues. Germline CDR1 reads GTSNPN; CDR2 reads SVGIG (reference sequence). With V trimmed by 2 bases and J by 6 bases, 0 bases remained unmatched.

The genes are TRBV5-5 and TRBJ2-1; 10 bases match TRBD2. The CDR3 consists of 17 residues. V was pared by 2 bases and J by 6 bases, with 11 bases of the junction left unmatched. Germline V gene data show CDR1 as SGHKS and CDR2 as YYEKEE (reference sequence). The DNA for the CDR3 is TGTGCCAGCAGCTTCCGATTAGCGGGAGGTTGGGGCAATGAGCAGTTCTTC. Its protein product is CASSFRLAGGWGNEQFF.